The subject of this entry is one T cell receptor (beta chain). The junction shows a germline mismatch at one end, possibly a read error. Per the original methods: Reference gene primers were amplified, and this amplification served to estimate nucleated cell counts. Libraries were prepared by immunoSEQ multiplex PCR; TCRdb keeps only in-frame clonotypes and omits some of them. Clone size and the V and J calls come from that table; the DNA yielded D and trimming. Counted here are some 150,000 clones, approximately 85% occurring once; the ten biggest clones make up more than 7.5%. The sample belongs to a study of blood T cell repertoires in COVID-19. Overall study: COVID-19 samples collected from the United States, Italy and Spain covered acute and convalescent phases. T cells, B-cell-depleted T cells, or PBMCs provided the cDNA or gDNA that served as material.

Patients from Seattle were sampled longitudinally, starting during active infection. Germline lookup yields CDR1 SGDLS and CDR2 YYNGEE. This CDR3 comprises 14 residues. Sequenced sample: peripheral blood. This receptor was identified in a woman between 55 and 75 years old with COVID-19, enrolled during active disease. The chain is built from TRBV9 and TRBJ1-1; 7 bases are a match to TRBD1. CDR3 amino acids: CASSPTGVNAEAFF. In nucleotides, the CDR3 is TGTGCCAGCAGCCCTACAGGGGTGAACGCTGAAGCTTTCTTT. Using reference TRBV9 and TRBJ1-1 for the parts outside the CDR3, the full variable domain is DSGVTQTPKHLITATGQRVTLRCSPRSGDLSVYWYQQSLDQGLQFLIQYYNGEERAKGNILERFSAQQFPDLHSELNLSSLELGDSALYFCASSPTGVNAEAFFGQGTRLTVV.